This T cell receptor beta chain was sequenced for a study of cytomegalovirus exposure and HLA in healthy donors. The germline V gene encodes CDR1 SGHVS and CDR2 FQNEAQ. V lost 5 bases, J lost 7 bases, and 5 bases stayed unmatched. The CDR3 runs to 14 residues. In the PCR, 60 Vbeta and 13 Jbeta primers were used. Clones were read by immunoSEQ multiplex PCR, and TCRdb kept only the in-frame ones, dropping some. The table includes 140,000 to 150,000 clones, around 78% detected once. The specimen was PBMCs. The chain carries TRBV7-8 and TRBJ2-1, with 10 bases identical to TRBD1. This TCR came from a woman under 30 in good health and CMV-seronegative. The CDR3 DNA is TGTGCCAGCAGCGCCTGGACAGGGGGAAATGAGCAGTTCTTC. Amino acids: CASSAWTGGNEQFF.